This section outlines one T cell receptor (beta chain) sequence together with its context. What it binds is not known. A universal primer site and UMIs were added as TCR cDNA was made by 5'RACE template switching. TCRdb used MiXCR to reprocess the 5' RACE reads, holding one entry per CDR3 protein. The sample lists about 340,000 distinct CDR3 sequences, 8% to 10% seen once, with under 20% in the top ten. This sample was taken from a study of T cells after yellow fever vaccination. Study outcomes and limitations: The booster saw the reappearance of most primary-vaccination clones (approximately 97% CD4, around 88% CD8). Contamination of FACS-sorted repertoires by abundant clonotypes from the bulk population could occur.

The CDR3 consists of 15 residues. The V segment lost 5 bases and the J segment 2 bases; nucleotides outside the gene matches: 7. Per the germline V gene, CDR1 is DFQATT and CDR2 is SNEGSKA (reference sequence). The sequencing used PBMCs, collected on the day of the first yellow fever vaccination. This TCR was recovered from a man in his late teens or twenties who received the YFV17D yellow fever vaccine. This chain uses TRBV20-1 with TRBJ2-7; 12 nucleotides line up with TRBD2. In DNA form, the CDR3 reads TGCAGTGCTTGCCCAACTAGCGGGGGGCCCTACGAGCAGTACTTC. Encoded protein: CSACPTSGGPYEQYF.